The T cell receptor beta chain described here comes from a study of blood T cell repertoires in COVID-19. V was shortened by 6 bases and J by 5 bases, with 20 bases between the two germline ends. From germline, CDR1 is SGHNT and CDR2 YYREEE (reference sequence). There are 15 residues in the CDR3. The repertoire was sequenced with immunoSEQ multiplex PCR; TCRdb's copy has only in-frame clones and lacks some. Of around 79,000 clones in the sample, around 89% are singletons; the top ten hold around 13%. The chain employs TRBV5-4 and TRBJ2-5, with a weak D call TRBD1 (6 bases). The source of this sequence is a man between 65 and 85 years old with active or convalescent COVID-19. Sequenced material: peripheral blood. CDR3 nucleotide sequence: TGTGCCAGCACCCCCCAACAGGGCGGTCGGGAGACCCAGTACTTC. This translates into CASTPQQGGRETQYF.